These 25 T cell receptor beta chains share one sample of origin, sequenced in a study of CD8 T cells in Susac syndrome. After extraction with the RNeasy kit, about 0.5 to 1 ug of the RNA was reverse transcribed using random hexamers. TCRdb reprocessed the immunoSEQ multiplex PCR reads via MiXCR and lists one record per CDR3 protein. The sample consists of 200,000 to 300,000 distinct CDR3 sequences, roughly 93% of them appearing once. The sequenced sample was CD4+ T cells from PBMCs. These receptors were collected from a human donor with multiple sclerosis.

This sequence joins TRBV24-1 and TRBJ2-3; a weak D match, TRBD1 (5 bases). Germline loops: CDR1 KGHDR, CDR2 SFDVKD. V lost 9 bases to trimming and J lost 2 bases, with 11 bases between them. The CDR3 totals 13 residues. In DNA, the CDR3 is TGTGCCACCGGGGCAGGGTACACAGATACGCAGTATTTT. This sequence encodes CATGAGYTDTQYF.

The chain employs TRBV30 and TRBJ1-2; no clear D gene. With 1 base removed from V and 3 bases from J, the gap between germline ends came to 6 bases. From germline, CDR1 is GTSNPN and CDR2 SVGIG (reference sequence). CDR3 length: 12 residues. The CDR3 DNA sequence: TGTGCCTGGAGTGCCGGACACTATGGCTACACCTTC. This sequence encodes CAWSAGHYGYTF. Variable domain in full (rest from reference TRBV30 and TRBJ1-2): SQTIHQWPATLVQPVGSPLSLECTVEGTSNPNLYWYRQAAGRGLQLLFYSVGIGQISSEVPQNLSASRPQDRQFILSSKKLLLSDSGFYLCAWSAGHYGYTFGSGTRLTVV.

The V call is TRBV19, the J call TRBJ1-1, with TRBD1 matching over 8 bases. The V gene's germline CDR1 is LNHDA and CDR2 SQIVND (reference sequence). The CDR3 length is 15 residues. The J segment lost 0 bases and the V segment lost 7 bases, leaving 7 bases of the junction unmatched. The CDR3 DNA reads TGTGCCAGTATGAGGTCAGGGGGCATGAACACTGAAGCTTTCTTT. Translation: CASMRSGGMNTEAFF.

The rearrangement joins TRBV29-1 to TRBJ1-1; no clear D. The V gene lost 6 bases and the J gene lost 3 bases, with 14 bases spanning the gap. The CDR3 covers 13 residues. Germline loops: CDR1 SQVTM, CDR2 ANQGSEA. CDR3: CSVRYPRDTEAFF. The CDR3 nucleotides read TGCAGCGTCAGATACCCTCGGGACACTGAAGCTTTCTTT.

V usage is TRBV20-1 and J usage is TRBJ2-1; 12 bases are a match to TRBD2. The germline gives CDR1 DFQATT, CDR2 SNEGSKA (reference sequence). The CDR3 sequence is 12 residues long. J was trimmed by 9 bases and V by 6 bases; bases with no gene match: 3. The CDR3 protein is CSALAGGGEQFF. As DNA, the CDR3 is TGCAGTGCGCTAGCGGGGGGGGGTGAGCAGTTCTTC.

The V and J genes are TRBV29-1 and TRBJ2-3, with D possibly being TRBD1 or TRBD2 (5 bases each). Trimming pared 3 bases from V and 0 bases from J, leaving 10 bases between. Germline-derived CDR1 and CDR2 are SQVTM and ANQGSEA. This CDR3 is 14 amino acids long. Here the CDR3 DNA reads TGCAGCGTTGACGGGGCGATTAGCACAGATACGCAGTATTTT. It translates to CSVDGAISTDTQYF.

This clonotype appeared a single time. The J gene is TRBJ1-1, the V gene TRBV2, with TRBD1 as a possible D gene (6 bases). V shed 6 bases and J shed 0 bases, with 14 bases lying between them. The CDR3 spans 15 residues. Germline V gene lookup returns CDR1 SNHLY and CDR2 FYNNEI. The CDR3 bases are TGTGCCAGCAGCGTACTGCAGGGGATGAACACTGAAGCTTTCTTT. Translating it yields CASSVLQGMNTEAFF.

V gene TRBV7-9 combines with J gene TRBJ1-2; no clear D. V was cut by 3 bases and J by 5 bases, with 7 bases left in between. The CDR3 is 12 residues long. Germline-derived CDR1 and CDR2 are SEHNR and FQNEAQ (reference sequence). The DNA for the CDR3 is TGTGCCAGCAGCTTGGGCATTTATGGCTACACCTTC. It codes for CASSLGIYGYTF. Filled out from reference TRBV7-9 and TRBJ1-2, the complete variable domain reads DTGVSQNPRHKITKRGQNVTFRCDPISEHNRLYWYRQTLGQGPEFLTYFQNEAQLEKSRLLSDRFSAERPKGSFSTLEIQRTEQGDSAMYLCASSLGIYGYTFGSGTRLTVV.

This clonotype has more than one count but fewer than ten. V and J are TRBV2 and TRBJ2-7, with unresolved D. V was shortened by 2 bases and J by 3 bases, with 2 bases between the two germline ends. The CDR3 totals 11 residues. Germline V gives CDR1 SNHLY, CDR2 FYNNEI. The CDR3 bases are TGTGCCAGCAGTGAAAACTACGAGCAGTACTTC. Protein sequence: CASSENYEQYF.

The CDR3 protein is CASSLGAENSPLHF. The CDR3 bases are TGTGCCAGCAGCTTAGGGGCGGAGAATTCACCCCTCCACTTT. The rearrangement joins TRBV11-2 to TRBJ1-6, with unresolved D. The germline V and J ends were trimmed by 1 base and 7 bases, with 8 bases remaining between them. This CDR3 region has 14 residues. The germline V gene encodes CDR1 SGHAT and CDR2 FQNNGV.

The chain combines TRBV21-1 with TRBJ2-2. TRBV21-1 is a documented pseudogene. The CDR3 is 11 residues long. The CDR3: CASSPIGELFF. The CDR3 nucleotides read TGTGCCAGCAGCCCTATCGGGGAGCTGTTTTTT.

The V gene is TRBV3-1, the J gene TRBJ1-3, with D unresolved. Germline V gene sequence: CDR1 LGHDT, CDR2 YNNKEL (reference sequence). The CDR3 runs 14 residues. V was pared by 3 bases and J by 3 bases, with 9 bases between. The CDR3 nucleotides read TGTGCCAGCAGCCAGTTGCAAGTTGGAAACACCATATATTTT. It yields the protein CASSQLQVGNTIYF. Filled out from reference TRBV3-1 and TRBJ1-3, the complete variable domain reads DTAVSQTPKYLVTQMGNDKSIKCEQNLGHDTMYWYKQDSKKFLKIMFSYNNKELIINETVPNRFSPKSPDKAHLNLHINSLELGDSAVYFCASSQLQVGNTIYFGEGSWLTVV.

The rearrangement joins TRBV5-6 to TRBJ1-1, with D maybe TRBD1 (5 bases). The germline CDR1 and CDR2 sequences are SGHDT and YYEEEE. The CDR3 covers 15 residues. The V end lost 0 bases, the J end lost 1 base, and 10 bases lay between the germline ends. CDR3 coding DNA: TGTGCCAGCAGCTTGGAGTTCACAGGGAACACTGAAGCTTTCTTT. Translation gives CASSLEFTGNTEAFF.

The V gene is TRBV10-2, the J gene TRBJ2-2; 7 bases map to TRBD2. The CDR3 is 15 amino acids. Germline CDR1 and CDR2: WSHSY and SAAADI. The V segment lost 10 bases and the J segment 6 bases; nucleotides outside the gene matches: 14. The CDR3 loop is CATGTGEGVPGELFF. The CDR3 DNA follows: TGCGCCACAGGGACGGGGGAGGGTGTCCCCGGGGAGCTGTTTTTT.

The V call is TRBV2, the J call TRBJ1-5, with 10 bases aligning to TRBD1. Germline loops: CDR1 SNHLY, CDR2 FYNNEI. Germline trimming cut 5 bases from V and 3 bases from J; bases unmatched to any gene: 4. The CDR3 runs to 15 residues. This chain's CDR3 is CASSPGQGNNQPQHF. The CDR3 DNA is TGTGCCAGCAGTCCGGGACAGGGGAACAATCAGCCCCAGCATTTT.

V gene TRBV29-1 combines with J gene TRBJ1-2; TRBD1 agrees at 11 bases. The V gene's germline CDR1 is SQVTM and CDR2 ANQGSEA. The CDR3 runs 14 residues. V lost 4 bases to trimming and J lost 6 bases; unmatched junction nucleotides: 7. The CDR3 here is CSVGAWDRGDGYTF. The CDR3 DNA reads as TGCAGCGTTGGGGCCTGGGACAGGGGGGATGGCTACACCTTC.

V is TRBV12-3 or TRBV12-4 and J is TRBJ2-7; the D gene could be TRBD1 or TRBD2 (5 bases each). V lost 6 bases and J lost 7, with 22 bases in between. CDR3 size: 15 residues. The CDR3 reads CASSPRGTPSREQYF. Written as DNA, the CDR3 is TGTGCCAGCAGCCCAAGAGGGACCCCCAGCCGGGAGCAGTACTTC.

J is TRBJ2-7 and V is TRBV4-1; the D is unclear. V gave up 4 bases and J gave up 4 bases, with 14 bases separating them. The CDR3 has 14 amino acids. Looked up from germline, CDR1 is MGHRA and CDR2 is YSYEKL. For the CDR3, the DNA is TGCGCCAGCAGCCCAGACATTTTTCCGTACGAGCAGTACTTC. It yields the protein CASSPDIFPYEQYF.

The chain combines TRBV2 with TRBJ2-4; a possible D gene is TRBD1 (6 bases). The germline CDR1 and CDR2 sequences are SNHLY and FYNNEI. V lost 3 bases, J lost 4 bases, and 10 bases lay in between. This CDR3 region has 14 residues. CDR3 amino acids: CASSEVRGKNIQYF. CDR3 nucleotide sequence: TGTGCCAGCAGTGAGGTCAGGGGAAAAAACATTCAGTACTTC.

CDR3 residues: CSIIRAINTEAFF. The CDR3 DNA follows: TGCAGCATAATCAGGGCAATCAACACTGAAGCTTTCTTT. The V gene is TRBV20-1, the J gene TRBJ1-1; weak D call: TRBD1 (5 bases). The CDR3 spans 13 residues. From germline, CDR1 is DFQATT and CDR2 SNEGSKA (reference sequence).

CDR3 bases: TGTGCCAGCAAACTCGGGAGCACAGATACGCAGTATTTT. This gives the protein CASKLGSTDTQYF. The rearrangement joins TRBV7-8 to TRBJ2-3; D not resolved. Germline assignment: CDR1 SGHVS and CDR2 FQNEAQ. V lost 7 bases and J lost 0, with 8 bases in between. There are 13 residues in the CDR3.

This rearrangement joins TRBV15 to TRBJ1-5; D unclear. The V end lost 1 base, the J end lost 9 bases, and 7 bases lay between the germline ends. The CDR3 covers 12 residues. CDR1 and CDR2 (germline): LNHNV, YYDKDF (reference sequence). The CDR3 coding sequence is TGTGCCACCAGCAGAGGTAGGGTGCCCCAGCATTTT. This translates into CATSRGRVPQHF. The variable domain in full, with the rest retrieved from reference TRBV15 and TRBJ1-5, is DAMVIQNPRYQVTQFGKPVTLSCSQTLNHNVMYWYQQKSSQAPKLLFHYYDKDFNNEADTPDNFQSRRPNTSFCFLDIRSPGLGDTAMYLCATSRGRVPQHFGDGTRLSIL.

Written as DNA, the CDR3 is TGTGCCAGCAATCCGACTAGCGGGAGCACCGGGGAGCTGTTTTTT. This translates into CASNPTSGSTGELFF. V gene TRBV2 combines with J gene TRBJ2-2; 12 bases are shared with TRBD2. Germline V gene data show CDR1 as SNHLY and CDR2 as FYNNEI. CDR3 size: 15 residues. V trimming: 7 bases; J trimming: 4 bases; junction bases outside the gene matches: 4.

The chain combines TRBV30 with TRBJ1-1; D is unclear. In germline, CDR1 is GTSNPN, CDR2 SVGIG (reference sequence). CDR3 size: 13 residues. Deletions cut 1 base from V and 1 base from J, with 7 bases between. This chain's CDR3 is CAWSAHRNTEAFF. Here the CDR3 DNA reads TGTGCCTGGAGTGCTCACCGGAACACTGAAGCTTTCTTT. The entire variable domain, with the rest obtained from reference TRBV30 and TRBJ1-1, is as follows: SQTIHQWPATLVQPVGSPLSLECTVEGTSNPNLYWYRQAAGRGLQLLFYSVGIGQISSEVPQNLSASRPQDRQFILSSKKLLLSDSGFYLCAWSAHRNTEAFFGQGTRLTVV.

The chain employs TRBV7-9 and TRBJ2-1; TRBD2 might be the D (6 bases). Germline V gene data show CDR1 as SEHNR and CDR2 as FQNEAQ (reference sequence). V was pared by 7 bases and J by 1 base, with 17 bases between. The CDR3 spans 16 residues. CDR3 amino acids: CASTPTGTFSYNEQFF. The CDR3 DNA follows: TGTGCCAGCACTCCGACCGGGACTTTTTCCTACAATGAGCAGTTCTTC.